This T cell receptor (beta chain) was observed in a study of CXCR3-negative and CXCR3-positive naive CD8 T cells. Across the study: Sequencing brought in 130 million to 150 million TRB reads altogether, and each library got about 1.5 +/- 0.3 million.

This CDR3 is 18 amino acids long. Germline loops: CDR1 SGHVS, CDR2 FQNEAQ. 5' RACE with UMI labels generated the TRB cDNA libraries. Reprocessing the 5' RACE reads, TCRdb reports a single entry for every CDR3 protein and omits DNA. The sample holds 150,000 to 180,000 distinct CDR3 sequences. Naive CD8+ T cells showed CD45RO-CCR7+CD27+CD95-. Study-wide results and limits: Naive cells with CXCR3 showed TRB CDR3s that were more hydrophobic than those in CXCR3-negative naive cells. Both naive subsets, CXCR3-negative and CXCR3-positive, displayed similar TRBV-TRBJ usage, unlike memory cells.

Details on this clonotype: What it recognizes is unknown.

The sample consisted of naive CXCR3+ CD8+ T cells from blood. Indicated subset: CD45RO-CCR7+CD27+CD95- naive CD8+ T cells expressing CXCR3 (TNR3+). The clonotype comes from a human donor in good health. Some clones in this sample may be carry-over from other donors' samples. The chain combines TRBV7-8 with TRBJ2-7; no DNA is available, so the TRBD2 call from TCRdb remains unchecked. CDR3: CASSLGTSGTSSSYEQYF.